This T cell receptor beta chain originates from a study of Ad26.COV2.S vaccination and SARS-CoV-2 variants. Study-wide background: Intramuscular Ad26.COV2.S doses were given once or twice, 56 days apart. General study findings and limits: Measurements of TCR breadth and depth may have given underestimates of the total T cell responses.

The CDR3 is 16 residues long. Looked up from germline, CDR1 is MNHEY and CDR2 is SVGEGT. Trimming shortened V by 6 bases and J by 4 bases, and 21 bases separated the two germline ends. Sample treatment: some 19 received Ad26.COV2.S at low or high dose, single or two shots; roughly 5 received placebo; per-sample allocation not given. The investigators took samples on day 63 after the first vaccine or placebo injection. The donor was a Boston adult aged 18-55 years. The table came from immunoSEQ multiplex PCR; TCRdb's copy has only in-frame clones and leaves some out. The repertoire holds 350,000 to 450,000 clones, with around 82% as singletons. This clone has a handful of counts. Its antigen is not known.

The chain has TRBV6-2 or TRBV6-3 and TRBJ1-2; possibly TRBD1 for D (5 bases). This material consisted of peripheral blood, taken in a trial of Ad26.COV2.S vaccine versus placebo. The clonotype originates from a person between 18 and 65 years old who received the Ad26.COV2.S COVID-19 vaccine or a placebo. This CDR3 reads CASSPRDVGPRYGYTF. In DNA form, the CDR3 reads TGTGCCAGCAGCCCCAGGGACGTTGGACCGCGCTATGGCTACACCTTC.